The entry below describes one T cell receptor beta chain. What this receptor recognizes is not known. Qualities for individual bases were not recorded, and no much larger clone is one base off. The junction shows trimming of 0 bases on V and 11 bases on J, plus 12 bases between the germline ends. The CDR1 and CDR2 encoded by the germline V gene are MNHEY and SVGAGI. Its CDR3 holds 13 amino acids, cysteine through phenylalanine. Just CDR3 DNA is preserved here, 39 bases in frame from base 1. This sample was included in a study of blood T cell repertoires in COVID-19 (dated by TCRdb to 2018 to 2020). Broadly, across the study: Collaborator samples came from the United States, Italy and Spain and covered acute and convalescent phases of COVID-19. The prospective study material was composed of cDNA or gDNA derived from T cells, B-cell-depleted T cells, or PBMCs. Subjects who had been exposed to COVID-19, were actively infected with it, or had recovered from it provided the deeply sampled blood TCRbeta repertoires that made up the dataset. A freely available public database, intended as a resource for researchers studying the immune response to SARS-CoV-2, is where the repertoires were released. Samples were obtained from the ongoing ImmuneRACE study (first 160 participants) and from 1,000 to 1,500 subjects provided by 6 global collaborators. Sample metadata almost always included a de-identified subject ID, COVID-19 status, age in years and sex. Where HLA class I and class II types were available, the types were taken from metadata supplied by the sample provider, not from assay-based typing.

Broader findings and caveats from the paper: Clinical and demographic metadata were provided uncurated, with the amount varying by source and participant.

TCRbeta CDR3 regions were amplified from genomic DNA using the immunoSEQ Assay, a bias-controlled multiplex PCR. The study's processing was this. Nucleated cell counts per sample were estimated from amplification of reference gene primers within the assay. Sequence reads were collapsed and filtered to measure the absolute abundance of every unique TCRbeta CDR3 rearrangement. For each sample, productive Simpson clonality was calculated as the square root of Simpson's diversity index over productive rearrangements. TCRdb retrieved this table from immuneACCESS and kept in-frame rearrangements only. Not all clones are present; in checked studies, unresolved V genes account for under half, and no reason is known for the remainder. V and J calls plus clone size are reproduced from that table; the DNA served to infer D and trimming. This sample has some 240,000 clones in its table, and roughly 82% of those were observed once. The ten largest make up more than 9% of the sample.

Each collaborating institution followed its own protocols to collect whole blood in K2EDTA tubes. Collaborator samples were shipped for TCRbeta analysis as frozen whole blood, isolated PBMCs, or DNA extracted from either sample type. Source material: peripheral blood. The chain is encoded by TRBV6-5 joined to TRBJ2-3, and perhaps TRBD1 as D gene, on 6 matching bases. This receptor was identified in a man between 50 and 59 years old with active or convalescent COVID-19. The CDR3 loop reads CASSYSGPRGQYF. The DNA sequence is TGTGCCAGCAGTTACTCTGGGCCCAGGGGGCAGTATTTT.